This T cell receptor (beta chain) appears in the sequencing data of a study of blood T cell dynamics during melanoma immunotherapy. Deletions cut 1 base from V and 0 bases from J, with 4 bases between. CDR3 length: 15 amino acids. Germline V CDR1 and CDR2: SNHLY, FYNNEI. DNA loading was fixed at approximately 0.35 ug for all bulk PBMC samples. TCRdb's table, derived via immunoSEQ multiplex PCR, lists solely in-frame clones and lacks some. The repertoire holds over 10,000 clones, with approximately 84% as singletons. Time point in this sample: pre-treatment baseline. Response was assessed by RECIST 1.1 at 12 weeks, except a couple of rapid progressors. No patient had earlier systemic cancer treatment, concurrent immunosuppressants, or another active cancer.

V usage is TRBV2 and J usage is TRBJ2-6, with D unresolved. This TCR came from a human donor with melanoma. The material sequenced was blood, taken from a patient treated with checkpoint blockade. The CDR3 region is CASSEGLSGANVLTF. CDR3 nucleotides: TGTGCCAGCAGTGAAGGACTCTCTGGGGCCAACGTCCTGACTTTC.